Described below is a single T cell receptor (beta chain) sequence and its context. The antigen it recognizes is unknown. No clone much larger than this one lies a single base away; base qualities are absent. Whole blood was collected in K2EDTA tubes by collaborating institutions according to the institutions' own protocols. Collaborator samples were shipped for TCRbeta analysis as frozen whole blood, isolated PBMCs, or DNA extracted from either sample type. V was cut back by 5 bases and J by 0 bases, leaving a gap of 9 bases between them. The CDR3 runs 14 residues from the cysteine to the phenylalanine. This entry keeps only the CDR3 DNA: 42 bases, framed from base 1. CDR1 and CDR2 (SNHLY, FYNNEI) derive from the germline V gene. This sample was taken from a study of blood T cell repertoires in COVID-19 (dated by TCRdb to about 2020). The study in broad terms: Samples from collaborators originated in the United States, Italy and Spain and spanned both the acute and convalescent phases of COVID-19. A freely available public database, intended as a resource for researchers studying the immune response to SARS-CoV-2, is where the repertoires were released. Samples came from the ongoing ImmuneRACE study (first 160 participants) plus 1,254 subjects from 6 global collaborators. Deeply sampled blood TCRbeta repertoires from subjects exposed to, actively infected with, or recovered from COVID-19 were included in the dataset. Where available, HLA class I and class II types were obtained from metadata supplied by the sample provider rather than from assay-based typing. Sample metadata almost always included a de-identified subject ID, COVID-19 status, age in years and sex. The prospective study material was composed of cDNA or gDNA derived from T cells, B-cell-depleted T cells, or PBMCs.

TCRbeta CDR3 regions were amplified from genomic DNA by means of the immunoSEQ Assay, a bias-controlled multiplex PCR. The original methods were these. Within the assay, amplification of reference gene primers was used to estimate how many nucleated cells each sample contained. To quantify the absolute abundance of each unique TCRbeta CDR3 rearrangement, sequence reads were collapsed and filtered. Productive Simpson clonality was computed per sample as the square root of Simpson's diversity index over productive rearrangements. TCRdb retrieved this table from immuneACCESS and kept in-frame rearrangements only. Not all clones are present; in checked studies, unresolved V genes account for under half, and no reason is known for the remainder. V and J calls plus clone size are reproduced from that table; the DNA served to infer D and trimming. A total of around 150,000 clones appear in this sample, 79% of them only once. The ten biggest clones cover over 8.5% of the sample.

Overall results and qualifications from the work: The amount of clinical and demographic metadata varied by source and participant and was provided uncurated.

The chain uses TRBV2 and TRBJ2-3, with a tentative D gene TRBD2 over 6 matching bases. This receptor was taken from a man aged 45-60 years with active or convalescent COVID-19. The specimen sequenced was peripheral blood. The CDR3 protein is CASSPGASTDTQYF. The nucleotide sequence is TGTGCCAGCAGTCCGGGAGCTAGCACAGATACGCAGTATTTT.